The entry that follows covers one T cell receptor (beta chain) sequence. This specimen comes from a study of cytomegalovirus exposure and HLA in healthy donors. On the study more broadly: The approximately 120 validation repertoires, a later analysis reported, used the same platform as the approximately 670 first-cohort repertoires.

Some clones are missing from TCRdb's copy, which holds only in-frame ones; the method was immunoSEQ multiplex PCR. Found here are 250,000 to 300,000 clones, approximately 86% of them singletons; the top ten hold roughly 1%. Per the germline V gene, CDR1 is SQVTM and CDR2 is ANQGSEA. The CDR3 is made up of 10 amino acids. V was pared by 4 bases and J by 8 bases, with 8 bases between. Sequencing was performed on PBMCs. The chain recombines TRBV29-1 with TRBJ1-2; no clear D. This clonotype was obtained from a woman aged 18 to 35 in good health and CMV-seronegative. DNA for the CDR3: TGCAGCGTTGTTACCCGGGGCTACACCTTC. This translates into CSVVTRGYTF.